This entry lists 6 T cell receptor beta chains sequenced from one sample in a study of shared clonotypes between healthy human individuals. Using immunoSEQ multiplex PCR, the repertoire was profiled, and TCRdb retains in-frame clones only, with some absent. The profile shows roughly 590,000 clones, just under 97% of them singletons. Naive CD8 cells lacked CD45RO, underwent positive selection for CCR7 and left out terminally differentiated effector memory CD45RA+ cells. Sequencing used naive CD8+ T cells sorted from blood. These receptors originate from a woman aged 25-40 years in good health.

The V and J genes are TRBV11-2 and TRBJ1-5; D uncertain. Trimming removed 1 base at V and 7 bases at J, with 8 bases between. There are 13 residues in the CDR3. CDR1 is SGHAT and CDR2 is FQNNGV in the germline V gene. The CDR3 sequence: CASSLVLGQPQHF. The CDR3 region has the DNA TGTGCCAGCAGCTTAGTATTGGGACAGCCCCAGCATTTT.

In regard to this clone: Other nucleotide sequences in the sample specify the same CDR3. The V and J genes are TRBV5-6 and TRBJ2-7; tentatively, D is TRBD2 (6 bases). Trimming cost V 4 bases and J 2 bases, with 7 bases left between them. The germline V gene has CDR1 SGHDT and CDR2 YYEEEE. The length of the CDR3 is 12 residues. DNA of the CDR3: TGTGCCAGCAGCGGGAGGACCTACGAGCAGTACTTC. Its translation: CASSGRTYEQYF.

J is TRBJ2-2 and V is TRBV29-1; D not certain. This CDR3 is 13 amino acids long. Germline V gene data show CDR1 as SQVTM and CDR2 as ANQGSEA. V shed 3 bases and J shed 1 base, with 6 bases lying between them. The CDR3 DNA sequence: TGCAGCGTTGATTGGGAGAACACCGGGGAGCTGTTTTTT. This encodes CSVDWENTGELFF.

Remarks on this clone: Other nucleotide sequences in the sample specify the same CDR3. J is TRBJ2-3 and V is TRBV7-9; possibly TRBD1 for D (6 bases). Germline CDR1 and CDR2: SEHNR and FQNEAQ (reference sequence). The V and J ends lost 0 bases and 0 bases respectively, with 7 bases between them. This CDR3 comprises 15 residues. CDR3 in amino acids: CASSLAQGSTDTQYF. The DNA of the CDR3 is TGTGCCAGCAGCTTAGCTCAGGGGAGCACAGATACGCAGTATTTT. The whole variable domain, remainder taken from reference TRBV7-9 and TRBJ2-3, is DTGVSQNPRHKITKRGQNVTFRCDPISEHNRLYWYRQTLGQGPEFLTYFQNEAQLEKSRLLSDRFSAERPKGSFSTLEIQRTEQGDSAMYLCASSLAQGSTDTQYFGPGTRLTVL.

The genes are TRBV28 and TRBJ1-5; D remains unclear. The CDR3 is 17 amino acids. V dropped 2 bases and J dropped 3 bases, with 17 bases sitting between them. Germline V gives CDR1 MDHEN, CDR2 SYDVKM. CDR3 nucleotides: TGTGCCAGCAGTTTAGAACCAGGCGGGCTCCTCAATCAGCCCCAGCATTTT. It codes for CASSLEPGGLLNQPQHF.

V and J are TRBV6-1 and TRBJ2-5, with D perhaps TRBD1 or TRBD2 (6 bases each). Trimming cost V 2 bases and J 2 bases, with 15 bases left between them. This CDR3 comprises 16 residues. In germline, CDR1 is MNHNS, CDR2 SASEGT. The CDR3 region has the DNA TGTGCCAGCAGTGAAATTTTCGGGGGCGAACAAGAGACCCAGTACTTC. Translating gives CASSEIFGGEQETQYF.